This is a list of T cell receptor beta chains from one sample in a study of cytomegalovirus exposure and HLA in healthy donors. Profiling relied on immunoSEQ multiplex PCR, and the TCRdb table lists in-frame clones only, not all of them. Of 150,000 or so clones listed, 75% to 80% are singletons. Sequencing was carried out using PBMCs. All receptors come from a male donor in good health and CMV-seronegative. Each CDR3 is given with its conserved first and last residue.

j_call v_call cdr3_length cdr3_aa
TRBJ1-1 TRBV13 14 CASSPAAGDTEAFF
TRBJ1-1 TRBV20-1 11 CSERGGTEAFF
TRBJ1-1 TRBV10-3 14 CAISEGHPNTEAFF
TRBJ1-1 TRBV19 11 CASSRSTEAFF
TRBJ2-7 TRBV19 14 CASRNSGGGGEQHF
TRBJ2-1 TRBV15 13 CATSRDYYNEQFF
TRBJ1-1 TRBV12-5 16 CASLPDRGLLGTEAFF
TRBJ1-2 TRBV5-1 14 CASSLGGTGGGYTF
TRBJ2-5 TRBV2 15 CASRGGRGNQETQYF
TRBJ2-7 TRBV10-3 15 CAIGTTSLGSYEQYF
TRBJ2-1 TRBV25-1 15 CASKGLAGVRNEQFF
TRBJ2-7 TRBV6-5 14 CASSDRDRVYEQYF
TRBJ1-1 TRBV19 13 CASSTGYLTEAFF
TRBJ1-2 TRBV18 13 CASSPLDPRELPF
TRBJ2-5 TRBV29-1 14 CSVAYRTLQETQYF
TRBJ2-5 TRBV5-1 13 CASSLGYRGTQYF
TRBJ2-7 TRBV7-9 14 CASSFSGRTSEQYF
TRBJ2-5 TRBV5-4 16 CASSMLAGSHRETQYF
TRBJ2-1 TRBV18 16 CASSPTTDRVQGEQFF
TRBJ1-1 TRBV7-6 14 CASRGAGGYTEAFF
TRBJ2-5 TRBV7-9 16 CASSLFRGVRQETQYF
TRBJ2-3 TRBV4-2 17 CASSQTSGSIISDTQYF
TRBJ2-1 TRBV4-1 15 CASSRRLAGLDEQFF
TRBJ1-2 TRBV29-1 13 CSVDPQGASGYTF
TRBJ1-2 TRBV7-2 14 CASTNTGFNYGYTF
TRBJ2-3 TRBV18 17 CASSLDRGLRRGDTQYF
TRBJ2-7 TRBV29-1 13 CSVAQGEHYEQYF
TRBJ2-7 TRBV4-3 14 CASSQATGSYEQYF
TRBJ1-1 TRBV7-3 13 CASRLTQNTEAFF
TRBJ1-2 TRBV5-4 15 CASSSLRGADYGYTF
TRBJ1-4 TRBV2 14 CASSETGFNEKLFF
TRBJ1-1 TRBV30 14 CAWSRTGSNTEAFF
TRBJ2-2 TRBV7-2 17 CASSQIGTGANTGELFF
TRBJ1-1 TRBV29-1 13 CSVGRNRATEAFF
TRBJ1-1 TRBV5-1 12 CASSQQSGEAFF
TRBJ2-7 TRBV18 14 CASSPQEIPYEQYF
TRBJ1-1 TRBV18 12 CASLKDSTEAFF
TRBJ1-4 TRBV4-3 15 CASSLGGGADEKLFF
TRBJ2-2 TRBV7-9 15 CASSLEATGSRELFF
TRBJ2-7 TRBV7-9 12 CSTTGTSYEQYF
TRBJ1-1 TRBV19 13 CASSLGQGIGAFF
TRBJ2-1 TRBV2 12 CASSDPGNEQFF
TRBJ2-7 TRBV30 13 CAWSRLAGYEQYF
TRBJ2-7 TRBV2 11 CASAQGYEQYF
TRBJ2-3 TRBV5-1 14 CASSLEQFTDTQYF
TRBJ2-7 TRBV5-4 14 CASSLVAGDYEQYF
TRBJ2-1 TRBV7-6 12 CASSLEDNEQFF
TRBJ1-2 TRBV4-3 18 CASSQEDRDSRANYGYTF
TRBJ2-5 TRBV7-3 13 CASSLYPGETQYF
TRBJ2-1 TRBV7-9 14 CASRWIGTYNEQFF
TRBJ2-3 TRBV9 18 CASSVTSGGSLGTDTQYF
TRBJ2-7 TRBV6-6 13 CAAGSWTRYEQYF
TRBJ1-2 TRBV5-6 16 CASSSLHDRVVNGYTF
TRBJ1-1 TRBV9 15 CASSVGAYLDAEAFF
TRBJ1-2 TRBV19 14 CASIQGQGANGYTF